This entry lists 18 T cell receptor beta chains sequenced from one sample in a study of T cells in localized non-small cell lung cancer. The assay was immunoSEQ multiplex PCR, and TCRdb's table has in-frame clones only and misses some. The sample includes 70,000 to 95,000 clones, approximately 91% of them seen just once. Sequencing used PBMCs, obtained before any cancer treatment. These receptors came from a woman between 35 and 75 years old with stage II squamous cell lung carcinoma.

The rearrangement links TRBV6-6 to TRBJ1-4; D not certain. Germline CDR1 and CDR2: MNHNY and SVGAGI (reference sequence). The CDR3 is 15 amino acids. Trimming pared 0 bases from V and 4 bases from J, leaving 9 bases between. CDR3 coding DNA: TGTGCCAGCAGTTACTCGGCCGGCCTTAATGAAAAACTGTTTTTT. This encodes CASSYSAGLNEKLFF.

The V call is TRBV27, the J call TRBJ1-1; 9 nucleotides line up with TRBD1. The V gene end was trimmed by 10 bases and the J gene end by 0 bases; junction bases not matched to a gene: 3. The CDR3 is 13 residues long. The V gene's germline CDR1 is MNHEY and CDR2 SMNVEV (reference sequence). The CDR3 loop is CATGTGLNTEAFF. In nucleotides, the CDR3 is TGTGCCACCGGGACAGGGTTGAACACTGAAGCTTTCTTT.

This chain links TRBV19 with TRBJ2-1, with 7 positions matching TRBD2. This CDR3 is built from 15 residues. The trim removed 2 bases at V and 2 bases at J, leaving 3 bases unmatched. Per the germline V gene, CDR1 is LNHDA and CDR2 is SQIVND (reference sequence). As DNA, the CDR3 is TGTGCCAGTAGTATATTCGGACTAGCCTACAATGAGCAGTTCTTC. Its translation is CASSIFGLAYNEQFF.

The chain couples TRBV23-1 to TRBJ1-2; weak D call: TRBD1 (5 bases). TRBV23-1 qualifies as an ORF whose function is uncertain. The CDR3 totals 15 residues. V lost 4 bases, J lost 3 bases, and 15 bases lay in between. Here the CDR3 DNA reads TGCGCCAGCAGTCCACATTCGGGACGGTACTATGGCTACACCTTC. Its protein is CASSPHSGRYYGYTF.

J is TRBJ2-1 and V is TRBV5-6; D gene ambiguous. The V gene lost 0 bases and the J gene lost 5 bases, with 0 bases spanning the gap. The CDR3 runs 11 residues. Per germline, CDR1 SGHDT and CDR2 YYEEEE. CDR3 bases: TGTGCCAGCAGCTTGGACAATGAGCAGTTCTTC. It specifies CASSLDNEQFF.

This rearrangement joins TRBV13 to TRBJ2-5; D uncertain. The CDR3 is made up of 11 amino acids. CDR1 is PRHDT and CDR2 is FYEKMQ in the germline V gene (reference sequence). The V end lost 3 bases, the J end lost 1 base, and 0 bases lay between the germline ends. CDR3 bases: TGTGCCAGCAGCTTCCAAGAGACCCAGTACTTC. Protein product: CASSFQETQYF.

CDR3 protein: CASIATGLGYTF. The DNA for the CDR3 is TGTGCCAGTATTGCGACAGGGCTTGGATACACCTTC. The chain recombines TRBV19 with TRBJ1-2; 7 bases are shared with TRBD1. Unmatched junction bases numbered 10, after V lost 7 bases and J lost 11 bases. Germline V gene lookup returns CDR1 LNHDA and CDR2 SQIVND (reference sequence). The CDR3 loop spans 12 amino acids. The variable domain in full, with the rest retrieved from reference TRBV19 and TRBJ1-2, is DGGITQSPKYLFRKEGQNVTLSCEQNLNHDAMYWYRQDPGQGLRLIYYSQIVNDFQKGDIAEGYSVSREKKESFPLTVTSAQKNPTAFYLCASIATGLGYTFGSGTRLTVV.

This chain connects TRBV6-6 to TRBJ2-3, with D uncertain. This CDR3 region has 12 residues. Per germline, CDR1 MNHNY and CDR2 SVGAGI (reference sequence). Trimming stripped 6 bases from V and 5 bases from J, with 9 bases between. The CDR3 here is CASSRPRDTQYF. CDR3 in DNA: TGTGCCAGCAGCCGTCCCCGAGATACGCAGTATTTT.

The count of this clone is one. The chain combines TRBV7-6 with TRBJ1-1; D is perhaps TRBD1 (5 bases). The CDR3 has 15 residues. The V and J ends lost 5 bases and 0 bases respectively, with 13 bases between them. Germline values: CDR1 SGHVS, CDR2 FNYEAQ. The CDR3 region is CASSPVRGVNTEAFF. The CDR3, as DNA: TGTGCCAGCAGCCCCGTGAGGGGAGTGAACACTGAAGCTTTCTTT.

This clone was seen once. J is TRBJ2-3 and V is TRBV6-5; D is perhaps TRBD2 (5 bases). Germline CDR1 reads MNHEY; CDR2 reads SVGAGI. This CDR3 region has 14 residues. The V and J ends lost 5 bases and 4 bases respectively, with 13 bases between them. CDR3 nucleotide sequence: TGTGCCAGCAGTCTCCTTGCTAGCCCAGATACGCAGTATTTT. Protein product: CASSLLASPDTQYF.

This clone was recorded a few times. CDR3 amino acids: CASSEVRGGKTEAFF. In DNA, the CDR3 is TGTGCCAGCAGTGAAGTAAGGGGAGGGAAAACTGAAGCTTTCTTT. V usage is TRBV25-1 and J usage is TRBJ1-1; weak D call: TRBD1 (5 bases). Trimming cost V 2 bases and J 5 bases, with 15 bases left between them. This CDR3 is 15 amino acids long. Germline V gives CDR1 MGHDK, CDR2 SYGVNS.

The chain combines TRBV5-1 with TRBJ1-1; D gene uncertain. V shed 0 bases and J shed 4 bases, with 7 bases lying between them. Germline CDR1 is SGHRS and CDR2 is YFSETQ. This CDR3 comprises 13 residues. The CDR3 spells CASSLVAGTEAFF. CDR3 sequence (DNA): TGCGCCAGCAGCTTGGTGGCAGGCACTGAAGCTTTCTTT.

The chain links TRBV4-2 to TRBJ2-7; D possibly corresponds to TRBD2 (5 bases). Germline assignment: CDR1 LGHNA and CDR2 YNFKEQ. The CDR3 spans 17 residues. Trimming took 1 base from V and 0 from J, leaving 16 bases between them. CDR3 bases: TGTGCCAGCAGCCAAGGACCCCTCGGGATAAGCTCCTACGAGCAGTACTTC. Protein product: CASSQGPLGISSYEQYF.

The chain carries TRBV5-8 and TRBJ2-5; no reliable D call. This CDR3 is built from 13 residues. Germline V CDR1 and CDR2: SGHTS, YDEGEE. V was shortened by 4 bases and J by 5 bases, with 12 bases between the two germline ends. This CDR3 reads CASSLGLGETQYF. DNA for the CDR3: TGTGCCAGCAGCCTGGGTCTCGGGGAGACCCAGTACTTC.

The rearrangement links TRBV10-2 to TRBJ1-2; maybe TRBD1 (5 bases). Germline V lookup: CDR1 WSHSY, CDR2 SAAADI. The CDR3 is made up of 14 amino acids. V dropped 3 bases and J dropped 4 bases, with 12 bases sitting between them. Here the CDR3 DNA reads TGCGCCAGCAGTGATCCGGGGCTCCCCTATGGCTACACCTTC. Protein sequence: CASSDPGLPYGYTF.

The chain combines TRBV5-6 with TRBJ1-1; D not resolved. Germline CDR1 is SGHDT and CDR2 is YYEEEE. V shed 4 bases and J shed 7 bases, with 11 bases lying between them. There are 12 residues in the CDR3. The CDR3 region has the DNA TGTGCCAGCAGCCCGGGAGTAAATGAAGCTTTCTTT. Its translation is CASSPGVNEAFF.

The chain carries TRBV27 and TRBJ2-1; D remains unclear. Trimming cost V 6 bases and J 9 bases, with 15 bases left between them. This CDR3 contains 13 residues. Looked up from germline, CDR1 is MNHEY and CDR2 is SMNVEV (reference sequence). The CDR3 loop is CASSQLRIGEQFF. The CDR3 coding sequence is TGTGCCAGCAGCCAACTTAGAATAGGTGAGCAGTTCTTC.

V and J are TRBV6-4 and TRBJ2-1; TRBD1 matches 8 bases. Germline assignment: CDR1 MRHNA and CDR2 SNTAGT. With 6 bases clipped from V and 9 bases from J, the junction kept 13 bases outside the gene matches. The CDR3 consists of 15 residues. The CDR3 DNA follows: TGTGCCAGCAGCGCCGACAGGGGAAGGGTGAGTGAGCAGTTCTTC. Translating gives CASSADRGRVSEQFF.